This record concerns one TCR beta chain sequence. As yet, its antigen is unknown. This record comes from a study of OX40 agonist ivuxolimab in advanced cancers. Study-wide results and caveats: The study did not work out the antigen specificity of the expanded peripheral T cells.

This CDR3 region has 20 residues. The V segment lost 4 bases and the J segment 4 bases; nucleotides outside the gene matches: 25. CDR1 is SGHTS and CDR2 is YDEGEE in the germline V gene. Sequenced by immunoSEQ multiplex PCR; TCRdb stores in-frame clones only, minus some. There are 45,000 to 60,000 clones in the sample; 70% to 90% occur only once, and approximately 6.8% lies in the top ten. V and J are TRBV5-8 and TRBJ1-2; 7 nucleotides agree with TRBD1. The TCR sequence derives from an adult with an advanced solid tumor such as melanoma, head and neck, liver or kidney cancer. The specimen comprised CD4+ or CD8+ T cells sorted from blood, sampled in a trial of the OX40 agonist ivuxolimab. CDR3 bases: TGTGCCAGCAGCCAGCTACTGATCGGGAGACCCCAGGGGGGCTTCTATGGCTACACCTTC. Translation gives CASSQLLIGRPQGGFYGYTF. Using reference TRBV5-8 and TRBJ1-2 for the parts outside the CDR3, the full variable domain is EAGVTQSPTHLIKTRGQQATLRCSPISGHTSVYWYQQALGLGLQFLLWYDEGEERNRGNFPPRFSGRQFPNYSSELNVNALELEDSALYLCASSQLLIGRPQGGFYGYTFGSGTRLTVV.